Listed here are 13 T cell receptor beta chains from one sample, sequenced in a study of radiation and T cells in renal cell carcinoma. Documented treatment: treatment-naive control, cytoreductive nephrectomy. Method: immunoSEQ multiplex PCR; TCRdb's copy keeps in-frame clones and lacks some. The sample has about 16,000 clones, under 70% seen once. This sample comprised tumor tissue, obtained from a patient whose treatment was nephrectomy without radiotherapy. The receptor source for this set is a man in his forties with renal cell carcinoma.

V gene TRBV7-9 combines with J gene TRBJ2-7, with 11 bases that match TRBD2. Trimming at V came to 1 base and at J to 0 bases, leaving 8 bases not matched to a gene. The germline V gene has CDR1 SEHNR and CDR2 FQNEAQ (reference sequence). The CDR3 covers 18 residues. CDR3 sequence reads: CASSLVWSSGGSSYEQYF. CDR3 nucleotide sequence: TGTGCCAGCAGCTTAGTCTGGTCTAGCGGGGGGAGCTCCTACGAGCAGTACTTC.

The rearrangement joins TRBV11-1 to TRBJ1-1; weak D call: TRBD1 (6 bases). The germline V gene encodes CDR1 SGHAT and CDR2 FQDESV (reference sequence). The CDR3 extends over 16 amino acids. The V end was cut by 7 bases, the J end by 1 base, with 19 bases between. The CDR3 coding sequence is TGTGCCAGCACCTCCCATTTAGGAGGGGGGAACACTGAAGCTTTCTTT. Its translation: CASTSHLGGGNTEAFF.

The chain recombines TRBV11-2 with TRBJ2-5; 9 bases agree with TRBD2. The CDR3 sequence is 16 residues long. From germline, CDR1 is SGHAT and CDR2 FQNNGV. The V segment lost 1 base and the J segment 1 base; nucleotides outside the gene matches: 4. The CDR3 is CASSLGLAGSQETQYF. As DNA, the CDR3 is TGTGCCAGCAGCTTAGGTCTAGCGGGATCCCAAGAGACCCAGTACTTC.

This clone was seen a few times. The chain couples TRBV7-8 to TRBJ2-5; 8 bases map to TRBD2. The junction had 14 bases not matched to a gene; V was cut back by 1 base and J by 4 bases. The CDR3 contains 18 residues. From germline, CDR1 is SGHVS and CDR2 FQNEAQ. DNA of the CDR3: TGTGCCAGCAGCTTAGGCCGGGCGAAAGGAGCGGGGGCAGAGACCCAGTACTTC. This encodes CASSLGRAKGAGAETQYF.

The sample holds a few counts of this clone. The CDR3 is CASSPNTGELFF. DNA of the CDR3: TGCGCCAGCAGCCCTAACACCGGGGAGCTGTTTTTT. The chain is built from TRBV10-1 and TRBJ2-2, with D uncertain. This CDR3 has 12 amino acids. The germline V and J ends were trimmed by 6 bases and 2 bases, with 4 bases remaining between them. The germline V gene has CDR1 WNHNN and CDR2 SYGVQD (reference sequence).

The rearrangement links TRBV29-1 to TRBJ1-2; D may be TRBD1 (5 bases). CDR3 length: 15 residues. V lost 3 bases and J lost 7, with 21 bases in between. CDR1 is SQVTM and CDR2 is ANQGSEA in the germline V gene. The CDR3 loop is CSVDENAGGVSGYTF. The CDR3 DNA sequence: TGCAGCGTTGACGAGAACGCGGGGGGGGTGAGTGGCTACACCTTC.

A few counts support this clone. The chain links TRBV7-3 to TRBJ2-2; TRBD2 aligns across 8 bases. This CDR3 is 17 amino acids long. The V and J ends lost 5 bases and 5 bases, in that order; junction bases with no gene match: 13. Germline V CDR1 and CDR2: SGHTA, FQGTGA. As DNA, the CDR3 is TGTGCCAGCAGCCCCAAAGTTCCGGGACTAGGGACCGGGGAGCTGTTTTTT. It is translated as CASSPKVPGLGTGELFF.

This chain joins TRBV19 and TRBJ1-2, with unresolved D. The CDR3 has 11 residues. Germline lookup yields CDR1 LNHDA and CDR2 SQIVND (reference sequence). V was clipped by 10 bases and J by 8 bases, with 14 bases between them. Written as DNA, the CDR3 is TGTGCCATTTTGGGCCCCGAGGGCTACACCTTC. It translates to CAILGPEGYTF.

The rearrangement joins TRBV6-6 to TRBJ1-2, with D possibly matching TRBD1 (5 bases). The CDR3 runs 14 residues. V dropped 7 bases and J dropped 5 bases, with 17 bases sitting between them. Germline-derived CDR1 and CDR2 are MNHNY and SVGAGI (reference sequence). DNA of the CDR3: TGTGCCAGCACCCCCCGTGCCGGGGGATATGGCTACACCTTC. It yields the protein CASTPRAGGYGYTF.

The gene calls are TRBV27 and TRBJ2-7, with D possibly being TRBD1 or TRBD2 (5 bases each). CDR3 size: 18 residues. Trimming shortened V by 3 bases and J by 1 base, and 22 bases separated the two germline ends. Germline CDR1 reads MNHEY; CDR2 reads SMNVEV (reference sequence). The CDR3 DNA reads TGTGCCAGCAGTTTCCTTTGGGAGACTTTGACAGTATCCTACGAGCAGTACTTC. Translation: CASSFLWETLTVSYEQYF.

The V call is TRBV5-5, the J call TRBJ1-3; the D is unclear. CDR1 and CDR2 from the germline V gene are SGHKS and YYEKEE (reference sequence). The CDR3 totals 18 residues. Trimming took off 5 bases at V and 0 bases at J, with 21 bases between the two ends. The CDR3 DNA sequence: TGTGCCAGCAGTTTAACCCTCCTAGCAGCTGGCTCTGGAAACACCATATATTTT. This encodes CASSLTLLAAGSGNTIYF.

The J gene is TRBJ2-1, the V gene TRBV4-1; D is ambiguous. This CDR3 has 15 residues. Trimming removed 1 base from V and 4 bases from J, with 11 bases in between. Germline values: CDR1 MGHRA, CDR2 YSYEKL. The CDR3 DNA is TGCGCCAGCAGCCAAGTCCCGGACCCTTACAATGAGCAGTTCTTC. Protein product: CASSQVPDPYNEQFF.

The genes are TRBV4-2 and TRBJ2-2, with D possibly being TRBD2 (7 bases). V was cut by 0 bases and J by 7 bases, with 12 bases left in between. The CDR3 loop spans 15 amino acids. Germline values: CDR1 LGHNA, CDR2 YNFKEQ. CDR3 loop: CASSQERGLLGELFF. The CDR3 DNA reads TGTGCCAGCAGCCAAGAGCGGGGGCTCCTCGGGGAGCTGTTTTTT.